Listed below are T cell receptor beta chains from one sample, sequenced in a study of T cells in Graves' hyperthyroidism and ophthalmopathy. TCRdb re-derived calls from the multiplex PCR reads in MiXCR, one entry per CDR3 protein. Of about 640,000 distinct CDR3 sequences in the sample, 20% were seen once. Sequenced material: blood. The receptors here all came from a man aged 30 to 45 with Graves' ophthalmopathy. Each CDR3 is given with its conserved first and last residue. D genes are given only for firm matches. Clone size is stated in some rows and not others, as once, few, many or a class when expanded.

few | TRBJ2-1 | TRBV5-1 | . | CASSLGQVTSYNEQFF | TGCGCCAGCAGCTTGGGCCAGGTCACGTCCTACAATGAGCAGTTCTTC
many | TRBJ2-3 | TRBV25-1 | TRBD2 | CASSESPLAGLGTDTQYF | TGTGCCAGCAGTGAATCTCCACTAGCGGGTCTGGGCACAGATACGCAGTATTTT
. | TRBJ2-1 | TRBV5-1 | TRBD2 | CASSLARLAGSNEQFF | TGCGCCAGCAGCTTGGCCCGTTTAGCGGGGTCCAATGAGCAGTTCTTC
. | TRBJ2-2 | TRBV18 | . | CASSPLAGYDTGELFF | TGTGCCAGCTCACCATTGGCGGGATACGACACCGGGGAGCTGTTTTTT
many | TRBJ2-1 | TRBV28 | TRBD2 | CASTRRAGGWEQFF | TGTGCCAGCACCAGACGGGCGGGAGGATGGGAGCAGTTCTTC
few | TRBJ2-7 | TRBV27 | . | CASSLSASTYEQYF | TGTGCCAGCAGTTTATCGGCTAGCACCTACGAGCAGTACTTC
. | TRBJ2-1 | TRBV6-1 | TRBD2 | CASTLTSGSYNEQFF | TGTGCCAGCACCCTCACTAGCGGGTCTTACAATGAGCAGTTCTTC
. | TRBJ1-3 | TRBV9 | TRBD1 | CASSVDSGGTGNTIYF | TGTGCCAGCAGCGTAGATTCAGGGGGCACTGGAAACACCATATATTTT
many | TRBJ2-7 | TRBV7-9 | TRBD2 | CASSPRTSGKVHEQYF | TGTGCCAGCAGCCCACGGACTAGCGGGAAAGTCCACGAGCAGTACTTC
. | TRBJ2-1 | TRBV5-1 | TRBD2 | CASSARTSGSWSYNEQFF | TGCGCCAGCAGCGCCAGGACTAGCGGGAGCTGGTCCTACAATGAGCAGTTCTTC
. | TRBJ1-5 | TRBV2 | TRBD1 | CASSTLGQPNQPQHF | TGTGCCAGCAGTACCCTGGGACAGCCAAATCAGCCCCAGCATTTT
few | TRBJ2-7 | TRBV20-1 | . | CSARAQGGREQYF | TGCAGTGCTAGAGCCCAAGGTGGACGCGAGCAGTACTTC
. | TRBJ2-7 | TRBV29-1 | TRBD1 | CSVVTGYEQYF | TGCAGCGTTGTGACAGGGTACGAGCAGTACTTC
many | TRBJ2-3 | TRBV12-3/TRBV12-4 | TRBD2 | CASKLAGRTDTQYF | TGTGCCAGCAAGCTAGCGGGGCGCACAGATACGCAGTATTTT
few | TRBJ1-4 | TRBV28 | TRBD1 | CASSPLQGADEKLFF | TGTGCCAGCAGTCCTCTTCAGGGGGCGGATGAAAAACTGTTTTTT
many | TRBJ1-2 | TRBV3-1 | . | CASSPHPYGYTF | TGTGCCAGCAGCCCCCACCCTTATGGCTACACCTTC